This entry is about one T cell receptor beta chain. What it recognizes is unknown. The junction had 7 bases not matched to a gene; V was cut back by 8 bases and J by 7 bases. Germline V gene sequence: CDR1 GTSNPN, CDR2 SVGIG (reference sequence). The CDR3 contains 12 residues. The data belong to a study of cytomegalovirus exposure and HLA in healthy donors. Overall study findings and caveats: The authors assumed roughly uniform sequencing depth across donors for presence/absence analyses.

The primer mix had 60 Vbeta and 13 Jbeta primers. TCRdb's table, derived via immunoSEQ multiplex PCR, lists solely in-frame clones and lacks some. The data hold roughly 120,000 clones, with around four fifths observed a single time. Sequencing was performed on PBMCs. The J gene is TRBJ2-2, the V gene TRBV30; the match to TRBD1 covers 7 bases. The receptor was isolated from a woman aged 40 to 50 in good health and CMV-seropositive. CDR3 amino acids: CARQGTVGELFF. DNA for the CDR3: TGTGCCCGGCAAGGGACAGTCGGGGAGCTGTTTTTT.